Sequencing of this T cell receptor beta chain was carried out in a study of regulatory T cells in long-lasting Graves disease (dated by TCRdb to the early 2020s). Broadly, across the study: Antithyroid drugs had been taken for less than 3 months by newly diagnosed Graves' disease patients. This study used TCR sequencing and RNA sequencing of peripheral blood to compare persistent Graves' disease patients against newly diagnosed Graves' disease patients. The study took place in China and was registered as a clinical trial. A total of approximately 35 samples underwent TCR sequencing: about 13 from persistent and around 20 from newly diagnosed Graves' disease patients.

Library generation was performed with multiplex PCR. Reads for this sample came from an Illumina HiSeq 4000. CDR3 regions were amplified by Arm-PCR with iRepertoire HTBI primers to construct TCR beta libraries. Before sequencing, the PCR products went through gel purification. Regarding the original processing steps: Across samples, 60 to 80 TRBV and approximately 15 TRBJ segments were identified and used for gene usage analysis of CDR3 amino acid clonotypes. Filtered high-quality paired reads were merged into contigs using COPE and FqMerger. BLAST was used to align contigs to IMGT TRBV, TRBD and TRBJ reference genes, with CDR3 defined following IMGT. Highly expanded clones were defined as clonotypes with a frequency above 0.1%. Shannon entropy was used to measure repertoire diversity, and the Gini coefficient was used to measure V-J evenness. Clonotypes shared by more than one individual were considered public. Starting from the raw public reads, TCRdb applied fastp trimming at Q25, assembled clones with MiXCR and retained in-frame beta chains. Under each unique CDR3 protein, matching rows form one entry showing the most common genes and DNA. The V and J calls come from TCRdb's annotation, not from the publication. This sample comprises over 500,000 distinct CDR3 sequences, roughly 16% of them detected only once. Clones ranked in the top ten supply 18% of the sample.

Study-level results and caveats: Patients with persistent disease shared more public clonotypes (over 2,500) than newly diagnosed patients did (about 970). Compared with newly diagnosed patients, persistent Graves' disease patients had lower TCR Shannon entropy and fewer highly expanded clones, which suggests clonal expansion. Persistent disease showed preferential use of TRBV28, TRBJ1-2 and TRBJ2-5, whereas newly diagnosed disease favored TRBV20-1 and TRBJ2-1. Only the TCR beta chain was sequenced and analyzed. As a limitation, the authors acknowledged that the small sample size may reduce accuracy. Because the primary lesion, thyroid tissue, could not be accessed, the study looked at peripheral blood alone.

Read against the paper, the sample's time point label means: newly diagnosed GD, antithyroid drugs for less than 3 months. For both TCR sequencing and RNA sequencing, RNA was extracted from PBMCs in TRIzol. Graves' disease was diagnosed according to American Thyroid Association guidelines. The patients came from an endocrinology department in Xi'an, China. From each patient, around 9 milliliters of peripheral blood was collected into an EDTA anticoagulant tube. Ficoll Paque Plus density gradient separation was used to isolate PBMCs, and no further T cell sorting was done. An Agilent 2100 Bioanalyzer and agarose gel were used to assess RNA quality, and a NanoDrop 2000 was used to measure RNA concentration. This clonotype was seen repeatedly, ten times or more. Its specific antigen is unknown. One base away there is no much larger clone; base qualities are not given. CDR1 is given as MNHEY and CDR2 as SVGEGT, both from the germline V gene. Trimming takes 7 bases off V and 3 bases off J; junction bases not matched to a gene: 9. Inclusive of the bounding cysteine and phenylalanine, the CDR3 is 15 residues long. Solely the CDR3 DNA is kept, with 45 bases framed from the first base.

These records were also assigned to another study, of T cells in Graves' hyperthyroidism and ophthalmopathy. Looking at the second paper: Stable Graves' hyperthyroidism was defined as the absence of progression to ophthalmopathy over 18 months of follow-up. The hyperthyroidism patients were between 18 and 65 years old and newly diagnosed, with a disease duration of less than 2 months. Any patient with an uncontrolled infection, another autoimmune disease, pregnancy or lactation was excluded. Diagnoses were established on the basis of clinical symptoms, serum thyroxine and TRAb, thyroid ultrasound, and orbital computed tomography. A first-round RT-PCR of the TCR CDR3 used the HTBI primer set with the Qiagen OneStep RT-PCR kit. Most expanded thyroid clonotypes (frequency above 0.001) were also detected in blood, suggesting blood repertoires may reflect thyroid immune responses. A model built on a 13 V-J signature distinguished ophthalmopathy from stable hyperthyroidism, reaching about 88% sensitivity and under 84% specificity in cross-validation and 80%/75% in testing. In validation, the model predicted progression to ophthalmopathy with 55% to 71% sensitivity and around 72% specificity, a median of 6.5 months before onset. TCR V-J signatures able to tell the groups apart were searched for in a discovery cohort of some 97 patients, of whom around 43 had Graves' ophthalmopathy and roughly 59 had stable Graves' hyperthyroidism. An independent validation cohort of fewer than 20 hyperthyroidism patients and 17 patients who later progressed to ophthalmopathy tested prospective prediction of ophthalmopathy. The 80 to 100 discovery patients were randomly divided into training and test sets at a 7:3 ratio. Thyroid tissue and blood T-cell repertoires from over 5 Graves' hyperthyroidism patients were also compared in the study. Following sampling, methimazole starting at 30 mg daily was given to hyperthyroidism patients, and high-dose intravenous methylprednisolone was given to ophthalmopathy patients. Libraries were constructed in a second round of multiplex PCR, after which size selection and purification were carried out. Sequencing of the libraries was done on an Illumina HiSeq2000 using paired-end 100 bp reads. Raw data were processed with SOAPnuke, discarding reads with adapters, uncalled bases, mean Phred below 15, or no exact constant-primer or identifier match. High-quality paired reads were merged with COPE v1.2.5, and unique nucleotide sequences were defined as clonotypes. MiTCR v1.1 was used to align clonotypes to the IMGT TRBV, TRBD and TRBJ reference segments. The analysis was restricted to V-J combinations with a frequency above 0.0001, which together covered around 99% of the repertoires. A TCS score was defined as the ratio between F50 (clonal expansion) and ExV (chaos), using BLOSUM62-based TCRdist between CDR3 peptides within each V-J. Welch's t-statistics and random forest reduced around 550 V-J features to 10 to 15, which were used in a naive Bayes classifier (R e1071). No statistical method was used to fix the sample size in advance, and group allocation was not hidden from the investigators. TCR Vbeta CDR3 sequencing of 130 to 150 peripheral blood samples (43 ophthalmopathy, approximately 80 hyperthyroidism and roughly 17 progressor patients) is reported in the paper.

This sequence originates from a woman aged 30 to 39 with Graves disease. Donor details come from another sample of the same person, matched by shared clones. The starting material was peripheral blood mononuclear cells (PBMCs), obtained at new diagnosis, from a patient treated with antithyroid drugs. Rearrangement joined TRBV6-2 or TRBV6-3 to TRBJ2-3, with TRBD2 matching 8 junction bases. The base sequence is TGTGCCAGCAATGGCGGGAGGCCAACAACAGATACGCAGTATTTT. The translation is CASNGGRPTTDTQYF.